Presented here are 3 T cell receptor beta chains from one specimen sequenced in a study of response to subunit inactivated influenza vaccine listed by TCRdb under 2018. Reading the label with the study, this specimen's time point is: 40 to 45 days after influenza vaccine administration. Receptor libraries were prepared by RT-PCR. TCRdb names Illumina HiSeq 2500 as the instrument used. TCRdb itself trimmed the public reads at Q25 with fastp, ran MiXCR and retained productive beta chains. A single entry per CDR3 protein holds the most common genes and DNA from its merged rows. Present in this sample are about 530,000 distinct CDR3 sequences, roughly 13% of which were seen just once. The top ten clones comprise roughly 13% of the sample. The starting material was PBMCs from blood, obtained roughly 47 days after vaccination. Receptor source: a man in his forties or fifties who received an inactivated influenza vaccine. Donor details come from another sample of the same person, matched by shared clones.

This clonotype was counted many times. The chain is built from TRBV29-1 and TRBJ2-1, with 8 bases matching TRBD2. Germline V CDR1 and CDR2: SQVTM, ANQGSEA. V lost 7 bases and J lost 5; bases outside the gene matches: 10. This CDR3 region has 14 residues. CDR3 sequence: CSASSGSWDNEQFF. CDR3 nucleotides: TGCAGCGCATCGAGCGGGAGTTGGGACAATGAGCAGTTCTTC.

As DNA, the CDR3 is TGTGCCACCAGTGATCCGGGACGGGGGGCCTACGAGCAGTACTTC. Translated: CATSDPGRGAYEQYF. This rearrangement joins TRBV24-1 to TRBJ2-7; 7 positions match TRBD2. V was pared by 3 bases and J by 2 bases, with 6 bases of the junction left unmatched. The CDR3 consists of 15 residues. The germline CDR1 and CDR2 sequences are KGHDR and SFDVKD.

The chain uses TRBV4-1 and TRBJ1-2; TRBD1 might be the D (5 bases). Germline V lookup: CDR1 MGHRA, CDR2 YSYEKL. Between the trimmed V and J ends, which lost 0 bases and 4 bases, there was a span of 12 bases. The CDR3 totals 15 residues. CDR3 nucleotide sequence: TGCGCCAGCAGCCAAGATTCTTACGGGGCCTATGGCTACACCTTC. It yields the protein CASSQDSYGAYGYTF.